The 17 T cell receptor beta chains given below trace back to one sample, sequenced in a study of blood T cell repertoires in COVID-19. The method was immunoSEQ multiplex PCR; TCRdb's version includes in-frame clones alone and lacks a portion of them. Among roughly 190,000 clones listed, 75% to 95% were seen once. The sample was peripheral blood. These TCRs come from a man aged 45-65 years with acute or convalescent COVID-19.

The chain couples TRBV12-2 to TRBJ1-5; the table assigns TRBD1, which was not confirmed against the DNA. TRBV12-2 is termed a pseudogene. The CDR3 sequence is 16 residues long. CDR3 amino acids: CASRLLDSYSNQPQHF. The DNA for the CDR3 is TGTGCAAGTCGCCTGCTGGACAGTTATAGCAATCAGCCCCAGCATTTT.

The chain joins TRBV5-1 to TRBJ2-1, with D possibly TRBD2 on 6 matching bases. V was clipped by 2 bases and J by 3 bases, with 12 bases between them. The CDR3 runs 15 residues. The V gene's germline CDR1 is SGHRS and CDR2 YFSETQ. The CDR3 sequence is CASSFSGSVYNEQFF. CDR3 DNA: TGCGCCAGCAGCTTTTCCGGGAGCGTCTACAATGAGCAGTTCTTC.

The chain employs TRBV9 and TRBJ2-1; D unclear. The germline CDR1 and CDR2 sequences are SGDLS and YYNGEE. This CDR3 has 12 residues. The V gene lost 1 base and the J gene lost 10 bases, with 9 bases spanning the gap. The chain's CDR3 is CASSVHSTEQFF. As DNA, the CDR3 is TGTGCCAGCAGCGTACATTCGACAGAGCAGTTCTTC.

This rearrangement joins TRBV18 to TRBJ1-2; 9 positions agree with TRBD1. Germline-derived CDR1 and CDR2 are KGHSH and LQKENI. V was clipped by 2 bases and J by 7 bases; unmatched bases: 20. The CDR3 contains 19 residues. The CDR3 DNA reads TGTGCCAGCTCACCAACCTCCACATCCGGGGGAGGACAGGGGCCTGGCTACACCTTC. This sequence encodes CASSPTSTSGGGQGPGYTF. The full variable domain, with the rest looked up from reference TRBV18 and TRBJ1-2, is NAGVMQNPRHLVRRRGQEARLRCSPMKGHSHVYWYRQLPEEGLKFMVYLQKENIIDESGMPKERFSAEFPKEGPSILRIQQVVRGDSAAYFCASSPTSTSGGGQGPGYTFGSGTRLTVV.

The chain employs TRBV7-2 and TRBJ2-5, with D possibly TRBD2 on 5 matching bases. The CDR3 extends over 14 amino acids. V dropped 5 bases and J dropped 5 bases, with 15 bases sitting between them. Germline V gives CDR1 SGHTA, CDR2 FQGNSA. The CDR3 coding sequence is TGTGCCAGCAGCCCACGGAGGTCCGGCGAGACCCAGTACTTC. Encoded protein: CASSPRRSGETQYF.

The table lists this clone with a count of one. The chain is built from TRBV5-1 and TRBJ2-2, with D perhaps matching TRBD1 (5 bases). V lost 3 bases, J lost 1 base, and 7 bases lay in between. Germline assignment: CDR1 SGHRS and CDR2 YFSETQ. This CDR3 spans 14 amino acids. Here the CDR3 reads CASSSQGNTGELFF. Here the CDR3 DNA reads TGCGCCAGCAGCTCCCAGGGGAACACCGGGGAGCTGTTTTTT.

V gene TRBV28 combines with J gene TRBJ1-1; no definite D call. CDR1 MDHEN and CDR2 SYDVKM come from the germline V gene. The CDR3 has 15 amino acids. Trimming pared 6 bases from V and 6 bases from J, leaving 20 bases between. The CDR3 reads CASSPTPRRGAEAFF. In DNA, the CDR3 is TGTGCCAGCAGCCCCACCCCCAGGCGGGGTGCTGAAGCTTTCTTT.

This rearrangement joins TRBV28 to TRBJ1-2, with D possibly matching TRBD1 (6 bases). Germline V gene data show CDR1 as MDHEN and CDR2 as SYDVKM. The CDR3 is 13 residues long. CDR3 nucleotide sequence: TGTGCGGTCAGGGGTAGGGGAAGCTATGGCTACACCTTC. Protein product: CAVRGRGSYGYTF.

This chain uses TRBV5-8 with TRBJ1-5, with D unresolved. The CDR3 consists of 15 residues. Germline lookup yields CDR1 SGHTS and CDR2 YDEGEE. Trimming left V 0 bases short and J 1 base short, with 8 bases between. CDR3 sequence (DNA): TGTGCCAGCAGCTTGGGGTCGGGGAGCAATCAGCCCCAGCATTTT. This translates into CASSLGSGSNQPQHF.

The rearrangement joins TRBV20-1 to TRBJ2-7; D is perhaps TRBD1 (6 bases). The germline V and J ends were trimmed by 5 bases and 3 bases, with 8 bases remaining between them. The germline V gene has CDR1 DFQATT and CDR2 SNEGSKA (reference sequence). The CDR3 has 11 residues. The CDR3 coding sequence is TGCAGTGCTGCACAGGGCTACGAGCAGTACGTC. Translating it yields CSAAQGYEQYV.

The chain couples TRBV13 to TRBJ1-3; D ambiguous. V gave up 0 bases and J gave up 4 bases, with 4 bases separating them. From germline, CDR1 is PRHDT and CDR2 FYEKMQ (reference sequence). The CDR3 length is 13 residues. The CDR3 here is CASSLGVGNTIYF. As DNA, the CDR3 is TGTGCCAGCAGCTTAGGCGTCGGAAACACCATATATTTT. The full variable domain, rest sourced from reference TRBV13 and TRBJ1-3, is AAGVIQSPRHLIKEKRETATLKCYPIPRHDTVYWYQQGPGQDPQFLISFYEKMQSDKGSIPDRFSAQQFSDYHSELNMSSLELGDSALYFCASSLGVGNTIYFGEGSWLTVV.

This clone was detected once. This chain connects TRBV11-1 to TRBJ2-3, with 8 bases matching TRBD2. The length of the CDR3 is 15 residues. Unmatched junction bases numbered 8, after V lost 5 bases and J lost 4 bases. Germline V gene sequence: CDR1 SGHAT, CDR2 FQDESV (reference sequence). The CDR3 coding sequence is TGTGCCAGCAGCATGGGACTAGTTGGCGCAGATACGCAGTATTTT. This translates into CASSMGLVGADTQYF.

The gene calls are TRBV28 and TRBJ2-7, with TRBD1 identical over 7 bases. J was trimmed by 5 bases and V by 6 bases; bases with no gene match: 13. The germline gives CDR1 MDHEN, CDR2 SYDVKM. The CDR3 length is 15 residues. DNA for the CDR3: TGTGCCAGCAGCTACAGCTGGACAGGATCAGACGAGCAGTACTTC. As protein: CASSYSWTGSDEQYF. Combining the CDR3 with reference TRBV28 and TRBJ2-7 gives the whole variable domain DVKVTQSSRYLVKRTGEKVFLECVQDMDHENMFWYRQDPGLGLRLIYFSYDVKMKEKGDIPEGYSVSREKKERFSLILESASTNQTSMYLCASSYSWTGSDEQYFGPGTRLTVT.

The J gene is TRBJ2-1, the V gene TRBV28; 15 nucleotides align to TRBD2. The CDR3 is 18 amino acids. Germline V CDR1 and CDR2: MDHEN, SYDVKM. V shed 7 bases and J 4 bases; nucleotides not matched to a gene: 11. CDR3 sequence: CASTPKGTSGRLYNEQFF. Written as DNA, the CDR3 is TGTGCCAGCACCCCGAAAGGGACTAGCGGGAGGCTGTACAATGAGCAGTTCTTC.

This clone is a singleton in its sample. The V gene is TRBV28, the J gene TRBJ2-5, with TRBD2 matching over 8 bases. CDR1 MDHEN and CDR2 SYDVKM come from the germline V gene. V trimming: 6 bases; J trimming: 5 bases; junction bases outside the gene matches: 17. CDR3 length: 17 residues. CDR3 in DNA: TGTGCCAGCAGCCCACCCCAGCTAGCGGGCCTTCGGGAGACCCAGTACTTC. Protein product: CASSPPQLAGLRETQYF.

The chain has TRBV7-9 and TRBJ2-2; D perhaps matches TRBD2 (5 bases). This CDR3 comprises 15 residues. The V end was cut by 6 bases, the J end by 1 base, with 12 bases between. Germline V gene data show CDR1 as SEHNR and CDR2 as FQNEAQ (reference sequence). CDR3 nucleotide sequence: TGTGCCAGCAGACCCGCGGGCCGGAACACCGGGGAGCTGTTTTTT. It codes for CASRPAGRNTGELFF. Based on the CDR3 plus reference TRBV7-9 and TRBJ2-2, the full variable domain is DTGVSQNPRHKITKRGQNVTFRCDPISEHNRLYWYRQTLGQGPEFLTYFQNEAQLEKSRLLSDRFSAERPKGSFSTLEIQRTEQGDSAMYLCASRPAGRNTGELFFGEGSRLTVL.

V gene TRBV11-3 combines with J gene TRBJ2-2, with 7 bases matching TRBD1. This CDR3 spans 13 amino acids. Germline V lookup: CDR1 SGHNT, CDR2 YENEEA. The junction had 2 bases not matched to a gene; V was cut back by 5 bases and J by 5 bases. CDR3 DNA sequence: TGTGCCAGCAGCCGACAGGGAACCGGGGAGCTGTTTTTT. Its protein product is CASSRQGTGELFF.